One sample yielded the 26 T cell receptor beta chains listed below, sequenced in a study of cytotoxic CD8 clonotypes in ibrutinib-treated CLL. The assay was immunoSEQ multiplex PCR, and TCRdb's table has in-frame clones only and misses some. The repertoire includes 60,000 or so clones, around three fifths of them detected once, and 14% to 15% sits in the top ten. Sequenced here: PBMCs, sampled after 12 months of ibrutinib treatment. The receptors derive from a human donor with chronic lymphocytic leukemia.

The rearrangement links TRBV7-6 to TRBJ2-5, with TRBD2 identical over 8 bases. J gave up 1 base and V 0 bases, and 4 bases lay outside the gene matches. The CDR3 is made up of 16 amino acids. Germline assignment: CDR1 SGHVS and CDR2 FNYEAQ. The CDR3 loop is CASSLAPSGPQETQYF. CDR3 DNA: TGTGCCAGCAGCTTAGCCCCTAGCGGGCCCCAAGAGACCCAGTACTTC.

This clone was detected only a few times. J is TRBJ1-2 and V is TRBV6-1, with TRBD1 as a possible D gene (5 bases). This CDR3 region has 14 residues. Trimming left V 3 bases short and J 4 bases short, with 12 bases between. CDR1 and CDR2 from the germline V gene are MNHNS and SASEGT. As DNA, the CDR3 is TGTGCCAGCAGTGAGGCAGGGAACCTCTATGGCTACACCTTC. Its translation: CASSEAGNLYGYTF.

The chain joins TRBV6-5 to TRBJ2-7; 8 nucleotides line up with TRBD2. V lost 5 bases, J lost 1 base, and 7 bases stayed unmatched. The CDR3 has 15 amino acids. Germline CDR1 MNHEY, CDR2 SVGAGI. Here the CDR3 reads CASSPTSGRSYEQYF. DNA for the CDR3: TGTGCCAGCAGTCCTACTAGCGGAAGGTCCTACGAGCAGTACTTC.

V is TRBV6-5 and J is TRBJ2-3, with 7 bases lining up with TRBD2. Germline V gene lookup returns CDR1 MNHEY and CDR2 SVGAGI. V shed 0 bases and J 2 bases; nucleotides not matched to a gene: 2. There are 15 residues in the CDR3. In DNA form, the CDR3 reads TGTGCCAGCAGTTACTCGAGACTAGCCACAGATACGCAGTATTTT. Translated: CASSYSRLATDTQYF.

The chain uses TRBV27 and TRBJ2-2; TRBD1 might be the D (6 bases). CDR3 length equals 13 residues. Trimming took 4 bases from V and 7 from J, leaving 10 bases between them. Germline assignment: CDR1 MNHEY and CDR2 SMNVEV (reference sequence). The CDR3 nucleotides are TGTGCCAGCAGTTATCAGGGGAGCGGGGAGCTGTTTTTT. This sequence encodes CASSYQGSGELFF.

The gene calls are TRBV6-5 and TRBJ1-6, with a weak D call TRBD1 (6 bases). Per the germline V gene, CDR1 is MNHEY and CDR2 is SVGAGI. The CDR3 is made up of 14 amino acids. Between the trimmed V and J ends, which lost 6 bases and 8 bases, there was a span of 14 bases. CDR3 region: CASRDTGRDSPLHF. The CDR3 DNA sequence: TGTGCCAGCAGGGATACAGGGAGGGATTCACCCCTCCACTTT.

The chain couples TRBV28 to TRBJ2-3; unclear D gene. The CDR3 extends over 12 amino acids. Germline CDR1 reads MDHEN; CDR2 reads SYDVKM. Trimming stripped 1 base from V and 5 bases from J, with 4 bases between. The CDR3 DNA reads as TGTGCCAGCAGTTTATACTTAGATACGCAGTATTTT. Amino acids: CASSLYLDTQYF.

This clone came up many times. The V and J genes are TRBV15 and TRBJ1-2, with D possibly being TRBD1 (5 bases). This CDR3 has 18 amino acids. The V and J ends lost 4 bases and 2 bases respectively, with 23 bases between them. Germline CDR1 and CDR2: LNHNV and YYDKDF (reference sequence). This chain's CDR3 is CATSKGQGLRTSNYGYTF. CDR3 sequence (DNA): TGTGCCACCAGCAAGGGCCAGGGATTAAGGACCTCCAACTATGGCTACACCTTC.

CDR3 sequence: CASSQDSRASTDTQYF. The CDR3 DNA reads as TGCGCCAGCAGCCAAGATAGTCGTGCGAGCACAGATACGCAGTATTTT. The rearrangement links TRBV4-1 to TRBJ2-3; D is undetermined. The CDR3 loop spans 16 amino acids. Per the germline V gene, CDR1 is MGHRA and CDR2 is YSYEKL. V was clipped by 0 bases and J by 0 bases, with 10 bases between them.

This clone was observed many times. V usage is TRBV28 and J usage is TRBJ1-4; no clear D. Trimming cost V 7 bases and J 4 bases, with 4 bases left between them. This CDR3 is built from 11 residues. Germline V lookup: CDR1 MDHEN, CDR2 SYDVKM. CDR3 in amino acids: CASIGNEKLFF. DNA for the CDR3: TGTGCCAGCATTGGTAATGAAAAACTGTTTTTT. Variable domain in full (rest from reference TRBV28 and TRBJ1-4): DVKVTQSSRYLVKRTGEKVFLECVQDMDHENMFWYRQDPGLGLRLIYFSYDVKMKEKGDIPEGYSVSREKKERFSLILESASTNQTSMYLCASIGNEKLFFGSGTQLSVL.

This clone was detected a few times. The DNA of the CDR3 is TGTGCCAGCAGTTTGGGGGCAGGCTACGAGCAGTACGTC. Residues: CASSLGAGYEQYV. The chain employs TRBV6-1 and TRBJ2-7, with a tentative D call TRBD1 (6 bases). CDR1 is MNHNS and CDR2 is SASEGT in the germline V gene. The CDR3 runs 13 residues. The V and J ends lost 5 bases and 3 bases respectively, with 11 bases between them.

In this sample, this clone turned up a few times. The chain carries TRBV30 and TRBJ1-2, with D perhaps matching TRBD1 (6 bases). CDR3 length: 12 amino acids. Trimming pared 4 bases from V and 8 bases from J, leaving 14 bases between. Looked up from germline, CDR1 is GTSNPN and CDR2 is SVGIG (reference sequence). The CDR3 coding sequence is TGTGCCTGGACCCCACAGGGTATGGGCTACACCTTC. It specifies CAWTPQGMGYTF.

The rearrangement uses TRBV10-3 and TRBJ1-2, with a possible D match to TRBD1 (6 bases). Germline lookup yields CDR1 ENHRY and CDR2 SYGVKD. Between the trimmed V and J ends, which lost 7 bases and 5 bases, there was a span of 14 bases. This CDR3 is 13 amino acids long. The CDR3 sequence is CAINPQGRYGYTF. CDR3 nucleotide sequence: TGTGCCATCAACCCCCAGGGGAGATATGGCTACACCTTC.

This chain links TRBV4-2 with TRBJ2-7; D is possibly TRBD1 or TRBD2 (5 bases each). Trimming left V 5 bases short and J 0 bases short, with 8 bases between. The germline gives CDR1 LGHNA, CDR2 YNFKEQ. This CDR3 is 13 amino acids long. The CDR3 nucleotides read TGTGCCAGCAGCTTCGGGGCCTCCTACGAGCAGTACTTC. This translates into CASSFGASYEQYF.

The chain is built from TRBV7-9 and TRBJ2-5; tentatively, D is TRBD2 (5 bases). Germline V gene lookup returns CDR1 SEHNR and CDR2 FQNEAQ (reference sequence). V lost 1 base and J 8 bases, leaving 11 bases between the germline ends. The CDR3 extends over 13 amino acids. CDR3 in amino acids: CASSLGGELTQYF. Written as DNA, the CDR3 is TGTGCCAGCAGCTTAGGGGGAGAGCTCACCCAGTACTTC.

V usage is TRBV11-1 and J usage is TRBJ2-2, with D perhaps given as TRBD1 or TRBD2 (6 bases each). V was shortened by 5 bases and J by 5 bases, with 18 bases between the two germline ends. Germline values: CDR1 SGHAT, CDR2 FQDESV (reference sequence). CDR3 size: 16 residues. Written as DNA, the CDR3 is TGTGCCAGCAGCCAGGTGGGAACAGGGAGGACCGGGGAGCTGTTTTTT. This translates into CASSQVGTGRTGELFF.

This clone was detected only a few times. The chain joins TRBV10-1 to TRBJ1-6; unclear D gene. V was pared by 6 bases and J by 0 bases, with 12 bases between. Germline CDR1 reads WNHNN; CDR2 reads SYGVQD (reference sequence). The CDR3 is 16 amino acids. CDR3 residues: CASRGRGSSYNSPLHF. The CDR3 DNA is TGCGCCAGCAGGGGCCGCGGTAGCTCCTATAATTCACCCCTCCACTTT.

This clone was seen a few times. The chain recombines TRBV10-2 with TRBJ2-6; no reliable D call. V was pared by 6 bases and J by 0 bases, with 9 bases between. Germline lookup yields CDR1 WSHSY and CDR2 SAAADI. The CDR3 is 15 residues long. The CDR3 DNA is TGCGCCAGCAGGGTCTCCTCCTCTGGGGCCAACGTCCTGACTTTC. Protein: CASRVSSSGANVLTF.

J is TRBJ2-5 and V is TRBV11-2; tentative D call: TRBD1 (5 bases). The CDR3 consists of 13 residues. V dropped 4 bases and J dropped 0 bases, with 6 bases sitting between them. Germline values: CDR1 SGHAT, CDR2 FQNNGV. This CDR3 is CASSSQDQETQYF. CDR3 DNA: TGTGCCAGCAGCTCACAGGACCAAGAGACCCAGTACTTC.

The chain recombines TRBV27 with TRBJ1-5; 7 bases map to TRBD1. Per the germline V gene, CDR1 is MNHEY and CDR2 is SMNVEV (reference sequence). This CDR3 region has 14 residues. Losses at the gene ends were 5 bases for V and 4 bases for J; bases not matched to a gene: 5. CDR3 region: CASSPGTVNQPQHF. The CDR3 nucleotides are TGTGCCAGCAGTCCCGGGACAGTGAATCAGCCCCAGCATTTT.

This chain joins TRBV2 and TRBJ2-7, with D hard to call. CDR3 size: 11 residues. Germline V gene sequence: CDR1 SNHLY, CDR2 FYNNEI. Trimming pared 4 bases from V and 11 bases from J, leaving 12 bases between. The CDR3 region has the DNA TGTGCCAGCAGTGTCGACAATGGGGAGTACTTC. The encoded protein is CASSVDNGEYF.

This sequence joins TRBV6-1 and TRBJ1-5, with a tentative D call TRBD1 (6 bases). The germline V and J ends were trimmed by 6 bases and 1 base, with 10 bases remaining between them. The CDR3 spans 14 residues. Per germline, CDR1 MNHNS and CDR2 SASEGT. The CDR3 spells CASSQGLSNQPQHF. The CDR3 nucleotides read TGTGCCAGCAGCCAGGGGTTGAGCAATCAGCCCCAGCATTTT.

This sequence joins TRBV19 and TRBJ2-1; a possible D gene is TRBD2 (5 bases). Germline lookup yields CDR1 LNHDA and CDR2 SQIVND (reference sequence). The V gene lost 1 base and the J gene lost 6 bases, with 7 bases spanning the gap. The length of the CDR3 is 13 residues. In DNA, the CDR3 is TGTGCCAGTAGTATAGGGACTGGCAATGAGCAGTTCTTC. It codes for CASSIGTGNEQFF.

V and J are TRBV28 and TRBJ2-1; 7 nucleotides match TRBD1. With 5 bases clipped from V and 3 bases from J, the junction kept 4 bases outside the gene matches. CDR3 length: 14 residues. Germline assignment: CDR1 MDHEN and CDR2 SYDVKM. CDR3 loop: CASSPDRFYNEQFF. The CDR3 DNA reads as TGTGCCAGCAGTCCGGACAGGTTCTACAATGAGCAGTTCTTC.

The rearrangement links TRBV11-2 to TRBJ2-1; 7 bases fit TRBD2. The CDR3 consists of 14 residues. The trim removed 1 base at V and 8 bases at J, leaving 5 bases unmatched. Germline assignment: CDR1 SGHAT and CDR2 FQNNGV. CDR3 region: CASSLAGGGHEQFF. The CDR3 region has the DNA TGTGCCAGCAGCTTAGCGGGGGGAGGACATGAGCAGTTCTTC.

About this clone: Because it lacks the conserved phenylalanine or tryptophan at the end, this CDR3 is likely a read error. No DNA is shown, since the ends of the CDR3 on it are uncertain; the CDR3 is the one TCRdb lists. The chain is built from TRBV9 and TRBJ2-4; the table's D call, TRBD2, has no DNA check behind it. Germline lookup yields CDR1 SGDLS and CDR2 YYNGEE. Including both end residues, the CDR3 is 10 amino acids long. CDR3 amino acids: CASLPPPLYS.